This TCR beta chain was identified during a study of T cell responses to AZD1222 COVID-19 vaccine. Germline lookup yields CDR1 SGHNT and CDR2 YENEEA. Trimming removed 7 bases from V and 8 bases from J, with 14 bases in between. CDR3 size: 13 residues. As to this clone: Its antigen remains unidentified.

Broader study findings: Donors, mostly white British, included more females; clonal diversity was possibly underestimated.

The repertoire was sequenced with immunoSEQ multiplex PCR; TCRdb's copy has only in-frame clones and lacks some. The data show roughly 140,000 clones, with around 89% seen just once and under 3.5% held by the top ten. Here the sequenced sample was peripheral blood, taken on day 0 of MenACWY control vaccination. The clonotype originates from an adult in good health. J is TRBJ2-2 and V is TRBV11-3, with D possibly matching TRBD2 (5 bases). The DNA for the CDR3 is TGTGCCAGCAAACCACTAGTTCCAGGGGAGCTGTTTTTT. Translated: CASKPLVPGELFF.